This is a list of T cell receptor beta chains from one sample in a study of CD8 T cells in Susac syndrome. TCRdb reprocessed the immunoSEQ multiplex PCR reads via MiXCR and lists one record per CDR3 protein. The sample lists fewer than 350,000 distinct CDR3 sequences, about 90% occurring once. Material for sequencing was CD4+ T cells from PBMCs. The receptors were sampled from a human donor with multiple sclerosis. Each CDR3 is given with its conserved first and last residue. Each record gives: D gene, V gene, J gene, CDR3 protein. D genes are given only for firm matches.

-,TRBV3-1,TRBJ1-5,CASRNQPQHF
TRBD1,TRBV5-1,TRBJ1-1,CASSPRIWTGAMNTEAFF
-,TRBV7-9,TRBJ1-3,CASSFGTAGVSGNTIYF
-,TRBV7-9,TRBJ1-2,CASSPRALGRYGYTF
-,TRBV15,TRBJ2-7,CATSRDRWTPVQYF
TRBD1,TRBV3-1,TRBJ2-6,CASSQAGQVSSGANVLTF
TRBD1,TRBV20-1,TRBJ1-5,CSARVNTGAYSNQPQHF
-,TRBV15,TRBJ2-7,CATSRDRFYEQYF
-,TRBV4-2,TRBJ2-7,CASSQVGQGGEQYF
-,TRBV20-1,TRBJ1-2,CSAAKEHYGYTF